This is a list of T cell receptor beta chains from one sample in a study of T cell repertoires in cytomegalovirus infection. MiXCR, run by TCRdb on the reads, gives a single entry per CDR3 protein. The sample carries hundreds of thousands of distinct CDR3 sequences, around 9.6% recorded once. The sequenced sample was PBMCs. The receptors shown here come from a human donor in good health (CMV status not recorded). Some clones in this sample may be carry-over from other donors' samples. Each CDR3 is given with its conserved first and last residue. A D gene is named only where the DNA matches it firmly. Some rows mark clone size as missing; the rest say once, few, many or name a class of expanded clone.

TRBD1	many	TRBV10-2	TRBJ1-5	TGCGCCAGCAGCGGACAGGCGGTTCAGCCCCAGCATTTT	CASSGQAVQPQHF
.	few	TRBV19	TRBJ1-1	TGTGCCAGTAGTATGGGTACTGAAGCTTTCTTT	CASSMGTEAFF
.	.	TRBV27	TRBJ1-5	TGTGCCAGCAGTTCCCCTCCGGAGCCCCAGCATTTT	CASSSPPEPQHF
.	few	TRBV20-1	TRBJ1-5	TGCAGTGCTTATGAAGGGGGGTATAGCAATCAGCCCCAGCATTTT	CSAYEGGYSNQPQHF
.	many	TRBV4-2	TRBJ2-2	TGTGCCAGCAGCCAAGGTGGCGGGTTTACCGGGGAGCTGTTTTTT	CASSQGGGFTGELFF
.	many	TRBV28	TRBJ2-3	TGTGCCAGCAAGATGGGGGGCACAGATACGCAGTATTTT	CASKMGGTDTQYF
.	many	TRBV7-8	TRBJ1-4	TGTGCCAGCAGCTCGAGCGGGGCGAATGAAAAACTGTTTTTT	CASSSSGANEKLFF
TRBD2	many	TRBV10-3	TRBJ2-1	TGTGCCATCAGTGACTTGGAAGCGGGGGGCTACAATGAGCAGTTCTTC	CAISDLEAGGYNEQFF
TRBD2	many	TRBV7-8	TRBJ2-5	TGTGCCAGCAGCTTGGGACTAGCGGGGGGGCTGAGGGAGACCCAGTACTTC	CASSLGLAGGLRETQYF
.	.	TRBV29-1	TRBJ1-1	TGCAGCGTTGAAGACAGGCCAACTGAAGCTTTCTTT	CSVEDRPTEAFF
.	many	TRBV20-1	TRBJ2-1	TGCAGTGCTAGTTCCGGGAGCTCCTACAATGAGCAGTTCTTC	CSASSGSSYNEQFF
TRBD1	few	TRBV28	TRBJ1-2	TGTGCCAGCAGTGGACAGGGGAGCTATGGCTACACCTTC	CASSGQGSYGYTF
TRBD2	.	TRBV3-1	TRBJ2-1	TGTGCCAGCAGCCAAGACGGAATCGAGGGAGGGAATGAGCAGTTCTTC	CASSQDGIEGGNEQFF
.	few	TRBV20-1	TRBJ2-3	TGCAGTGCTAGTCCCGCGGACGTCCCCACAGATACGCAGTATTTT	CSASPADVPTDTQYF
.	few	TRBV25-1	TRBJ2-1	TGTGCCAGCAGTGATTTAATGGGCAGGGGAAGGTACAATGAGCAGTTCTTC	CASSDLMGRGRYNEQFF
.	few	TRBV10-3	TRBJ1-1	TGTGCCATCAGGCGGGAGGGCGCTGAAGCTTTCTTT	CAIRREGAEAFF
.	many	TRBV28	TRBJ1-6	TGTGCCAGCAGTTTATATACCGGGGCCTTAGGTGCTTCACCCCTCCACTTT	CASSLYTGALGASPLHF
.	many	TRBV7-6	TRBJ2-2	TGTGCCAGCAGCTTCGCCCCCCCCGGGGAGCTGTTTTTT	CASSFAPPGELFF
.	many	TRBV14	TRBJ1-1	TGTGCCAGCAGCCAAGTGGGGGGCACTGAAGCTTTCTTT	CASSQVGGTEAFF
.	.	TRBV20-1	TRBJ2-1	TGCAGTGCTAGAGATCTCCGGGCAGGGATGACCTACAATGAGCAGTTCTTC	CSARDLRAGMTYNEQFF
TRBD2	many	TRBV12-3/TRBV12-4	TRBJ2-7	TGTGCCAGCAGTACCGGGACTAGCGGGGTCGACGAGCAGTACTTC	CASSTGTSGVDEQYF
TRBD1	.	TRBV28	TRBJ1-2	TGTGCCAGCAGTCCCGGGACAGGGGGGTTTTCCGCCTACACCTTC	CASSPGTGGFSAYTF
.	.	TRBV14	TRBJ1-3	TGTGCCAGCAGCCATACAGGGTCCCGGAGAAACACCATATATTTT	CASSHTGSRRNTIYF
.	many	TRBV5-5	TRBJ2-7	TGTGCCAGCAGCCCCGGGGCGGGGATACCAACCTACGAGCAGTACTTC	CASSPGAGIPTYEQYF
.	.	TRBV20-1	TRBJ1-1	TGCAGTGCTACCGACCCGAACACTGAAGCTTTCTTT	CSATDPNTEAFF
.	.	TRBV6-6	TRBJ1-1	TGTGCCAGCGGAGGCAGTGAAGCTTTCTTT	CASGGSEAFF
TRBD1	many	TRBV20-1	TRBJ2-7	TGCAGTGCTAGTGGGCAGGGGGCCTACGAGCAGTACTTC	CSASGQGAYEQYF
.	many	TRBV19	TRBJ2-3	TGTGCCAGTAGTTTCCTACCGAACGGAAGTACGCAGTATTTT	CASSFLPNGSTQYF
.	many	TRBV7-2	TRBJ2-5	TGTGCCAGCAGCTTAGCGGGGGGACAAGAGACCCAGTACTTC	CASSLAGGQETQYF
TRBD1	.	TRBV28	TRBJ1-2	TGTGCCAGCAGTTTTACAGGGGGCGGACGCTATGGCTACACCTTC	CASSFTGGGRYGYTF
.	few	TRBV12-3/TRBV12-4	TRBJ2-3	TGTGCCAGCCGGCGCGATACGCAGTATTTT	CASRRDTQYF
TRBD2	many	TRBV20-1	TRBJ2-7	TGCAGTGCTAGAGGTGATGGCGGGGGGTCCTACGAGCAGTACTTC	CSARGDGGGSYEQYF
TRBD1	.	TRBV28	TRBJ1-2	TGTGCCAGCAGTTCCTCCGGGACAGGGAGCTATGGCTACACCTTC	CASSSSGTGSYGYTF
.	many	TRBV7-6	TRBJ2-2	TGTGCCAGCAGCCATCATAACCGATACAGGGAGTCCGGGGAGCTGTTTTTT	CASSHHNRYRESGELFF
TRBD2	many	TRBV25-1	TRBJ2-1	TGTGCCAGCAGTGTCTCCCCTAGCGGGGGGGACAATGAGCAGTTCTTC	CASSVSPSGGDNEQFF
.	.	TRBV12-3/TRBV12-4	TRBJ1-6	TGTGCCAGCAGTTTAGAGGGAATGGGAAATTCACCCCTCCACTTT	CASSLEGMGNSPLHF
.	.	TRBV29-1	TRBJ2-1	TGCAGCGCGGCGAGAGCGGTCAATGAGCAGTTCTTC	CSAARAVNEQFF
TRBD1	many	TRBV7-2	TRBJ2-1	TGTGCCAGCAGAGCGCCGGGACAGGGCTCCTACAATGAGCAGTTCTTC	CASRAPGQGSYNEQFF
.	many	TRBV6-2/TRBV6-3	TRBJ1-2	TGTGCCAGCAGTTGGACAGTCCTTTCCTATGGCTACACCTTC	CASSWTVLSYGYTF
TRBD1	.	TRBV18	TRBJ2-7	TGTGCCAGCTCCCGGGACAGGTCGTACGAGCAGTACTTC	CASSRDRSYEQYF
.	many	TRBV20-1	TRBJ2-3	TGCAGTGCCTCCCCTGCGGGGAGAGGCACAGATACGCAGTATTTT	CSASPAGRGTDTQYF
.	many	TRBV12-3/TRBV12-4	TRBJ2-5	TGTGCCAGCAGTTTAGGGCGGACAACCGAAGAGACCCAGTACTTC	CASSLGRTTEETQYF
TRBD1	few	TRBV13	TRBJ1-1	TGTGCCAGCAGCTCACAGGGGCCTGAAGCTTTCTTT	CASSSQGPEAFF
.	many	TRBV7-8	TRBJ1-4	TGTGCCAGCAGCTTAGCGGGGGGAGCTAATGAAAAACTGTTTTTT	CASSLAGGANEKLFF
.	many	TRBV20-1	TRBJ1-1	TGCAGTGCTAGAGATCCGGCGAATGAAGCTTTCTTT	CSARDPANEAFF
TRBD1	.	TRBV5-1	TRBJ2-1	TGCGCCAGCAGCTCGGACAGGGGGCTAGGAGAGCAGTTCTTC	CASSSDRGLGEQFF
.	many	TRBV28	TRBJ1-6	TGTGCCAGCAGCTCGGCTCTGGCGGGGTCACCCCTCCACTTT	CASSSALAGSPLHF
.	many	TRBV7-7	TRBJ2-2	TGTGCTAGCAGCTTAGGTACCCTATACGGGGAGCTGTTTTTT	CASSLGTLYGELFF
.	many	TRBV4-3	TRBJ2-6	TGCGCCAGCAGCCAATCTTGGGGCGGTGGGGCCAACGTCCTGACTTTC	CASSQSWGGGANVLTF